The table lists the clone carrying this TCR beta chain with a few counts. Its antigen is currently unknown. This entry belongs to a study of T cell repertoires in cytomegalovirus infection. Study information: Matching HLA type and CMV infection were both indicated by public TCR beta signatures. Study results and caveats: HLA-C-restricted CMV-specific TCR beta clonotypes prevailed in the ex vivo response. Summed frequency of shared TCR beta families picked out CMV carriers who also had the relevant HLA.

The germline V gene encodes CDR1 MNHEY and CDR2 SMNVEV (reference sequence). The CDR3 runs 14 residues. Unmatched junction bases numbered 5, after V lost 5 bases and J lost 5 bases. Using its own MiXCR run on the reads, TCRdb lists one record per CDR3 protein. This table holds 150,000 to 200,000 distinct CDR3 sequences, 28% found once. The sample comprised PBMCs. The chain recombines TRBV27 with TRBJ1-1; the match to TRBD1 covers 10 bases. The sequence came from a human donor in good health (CMV status not recorded). Some clones in this sample may be carry-over from other donors' samples. The CDR3: CASSDRGRRTEAFF. The CDR3 DNA follows: TGTGCCAGCAGTGACAGGGGGCGCAGGACTGAAGCTTTCTTT.